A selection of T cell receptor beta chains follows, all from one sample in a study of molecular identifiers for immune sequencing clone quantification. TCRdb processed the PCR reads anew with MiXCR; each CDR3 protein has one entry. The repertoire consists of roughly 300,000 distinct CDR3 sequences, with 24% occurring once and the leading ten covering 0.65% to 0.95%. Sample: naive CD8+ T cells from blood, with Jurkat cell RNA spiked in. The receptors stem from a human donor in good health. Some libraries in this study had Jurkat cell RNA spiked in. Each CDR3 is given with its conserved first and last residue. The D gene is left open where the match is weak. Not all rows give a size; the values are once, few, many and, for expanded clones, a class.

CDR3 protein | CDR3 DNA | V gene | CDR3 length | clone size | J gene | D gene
CASSSAKTGGVDEKLFF | TGTGCCAGCAGCTCAGCCAAGACAGGGGGCGTTGATGAAAAACTGTTTTTT | TRBV7-9 | 17 | NA | TRBJ1-4 | TRBD1
CATLPRTVYEQYF | TGTGCCACCCTCCCTAGAACAGTCTACGAGCAGTACTTC | TRBV25-1 | 13 | few | TRBJ2-7 | NA
CASRATGNTGELFF | TGTGCCAGCAGAGCGACAGGCAACACCGGGGAGCTGTTTTTT | TRBV13 | 14 | few | TRBJ2-2 | NA
CASTLTGTEAFF | TGTGCCAGCACCCTAACGGGGACTGAAGCTTTCTTT | TRBV12-3/TRBV12-4 | 12 | NA | TRBJ1-1 | NA
CASSKTGDNQPQHF | TGTGCCAGCAGTAAGACCGGGGACAATCAGCCCCAGCATTTT | TRBV12-3/TRBV12-4 | 14 | NA | TRBJ1-5 | NA
CASSSYPTRHDGADTQYF | TGTGCCAGCAGCTCTTACCCGACTAGGCATGATGGCGCAGATACGCAGTATTTT | TRBV7-6 | 18 | many | TRBJ2-3 | NA
CASSLARNYGYTF | TGTGCCAGCAGCCTGGCGAGGAACTATGGCTACACCTTC | TRBV14 | 13 | many | TRBJ1-2 | NA
CASSFLSGDTQYF | TGTGCCAGCAGTTTTCTGTCAGGGGATACGCAGTATTTT | TRBV12-3/TRBV12-4 | 13 | few | TRBJ2-3 | NA
CASSFSGTGQETQYF | TGTGCCAGCAGCTTTTCTGGGACAGGGCAAGAGACCCAGTACTTC | TRBV7-6 | 15 | many | TRBJ2-5 | TRBD1
CASSEGQNQETQYF | TGTGCCAGCAGCGAGGGACAGAACCAAGAGACCCAGTACTTC | TRBV2 | 14 | many | TRBJ2-5 | TRBD1
CASSFISGKDGQYF | TGTGCCAGCAGCTTTATTAGCGGGAAGGACGGGCAGTACTTC | TRBV13 | 14 | NA | TRBJ2-7 | TRBD2
CASSQDRGNNQPQHF | TGCGCCAGCAGCCAAGATCGAGGGAACAATCAGCCCCAGCATTTT | TRBV4-3 | 15 | NA | TRBJ1-5 | NA
CATMAGYNQPQHF | TGTGCCACCATGGCCGGGTATAATCAGCCCCAGCATTTT | TRBV19 | 13 | NA | TRBJ1-5 | NA
CASRPNGPGAYEQYF | TGTGCCAGCCGCCCGAACGGCCCGGGGGCCTACGAGCAGTACTTC | TRBV13 | 15 | NA | TRBJ2-7 | NA
CASRLPDTGDEQYF | TGTGCCAGCAGACTCCCGGACACCGGGGACGAGCAGTACTTC | TRBV6-2/TRBV6-3 | 14 | NA | TRBJ2-7 | NA
CASSPPTGERRGTEAFF | TGTGCCAGCAGCCCCCCGACAGGGGAGAGGCGCGGAACTGAAGCTTTCTTT | TRBV7-9 | 17 | many | TRBJ1-1 | TRBD1
CASSDGRDTGELFF | TGTGCCAGCAGCGACGGGAGGGACACCGGGGAGCTGTTTTTT | TRBV21-1 | 14 | NA | TRBJ2-2 | NA
CSARVASGSLADTQYF | TGCAGTGCTAGAGTGGCTAGCGGATCCCTTGCAGATACGCAGTATTTT | TRBV20-1 | 16 | few | TRBJ2-3 | TRBD2
CASSPDLARFNTGELFF | TGCGCCAGCAGTCCTGACCTAGCGCGTTTTAACACCGGGGAGCTGTTTTTT | TRBV10-2 | 17 | NA | TRBJ2-2 | NA
CSVEDTGKDYEQYF | TGCAGCGTTGAAGACACCGGGAAAGACTACGAGCAGTACTTC | TRBV29-1 | 14 | many | TRBJ2-7 | NA
CASTTTLSSEAFF | TGTGCCAGTACCACTACCCTATCCAGTGAAGCTTTCTTT | TRBV19 | 13 | many | TRBJ1-1 | NA
CASSLDAGANQPQHF | TGTGCCAGCAGCTTAGATGCAGGGGCCAATCAGCCCCAGCATTTT | TRBV7-2 | 15 | many | TRBJ1-5 | NA